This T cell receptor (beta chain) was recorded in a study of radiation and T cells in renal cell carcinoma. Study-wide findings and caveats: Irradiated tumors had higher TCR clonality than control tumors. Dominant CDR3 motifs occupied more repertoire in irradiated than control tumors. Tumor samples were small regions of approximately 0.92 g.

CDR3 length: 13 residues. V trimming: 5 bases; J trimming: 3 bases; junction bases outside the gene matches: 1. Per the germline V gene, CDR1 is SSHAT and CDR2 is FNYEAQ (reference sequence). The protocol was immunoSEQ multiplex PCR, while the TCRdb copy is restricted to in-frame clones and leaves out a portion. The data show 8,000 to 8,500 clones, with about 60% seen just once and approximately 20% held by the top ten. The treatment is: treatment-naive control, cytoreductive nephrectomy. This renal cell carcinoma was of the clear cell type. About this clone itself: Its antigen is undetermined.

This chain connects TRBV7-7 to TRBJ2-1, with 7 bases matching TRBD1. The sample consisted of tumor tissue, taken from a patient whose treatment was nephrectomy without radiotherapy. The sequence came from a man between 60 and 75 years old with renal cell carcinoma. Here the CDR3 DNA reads TGTGCCAGCAGCCCAGGGGGCTACAATGAGCAGTTCTTC. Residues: CASSPGGYNEQFF.